Listed here is a single T cell receptor (beta chain). Antigen unknown. This record comes from a study of cytomegalovirus exposure and HLA in healthy donors. Study information: An earlier analysis identified 120 million or so unique TCR beta sequences in some 170 million T cells. Out of 398 genotyped donors, about 76% belonged to the Caucasian-associated ancestry cluster.

The germline CDR1 and CDR2 sequences are SGHTA and FQGNSA. This CDR3 spans 17 amino acids. After removal of 2 bases from V and 3 bases from J, the junction contained 10 bases not matched to a gene. Study results and caveats: In all likelihood, a cluster of highly shared sequence variants was a sequencing artifact.

60 Vbeta and 13 Jbeta primers were used in PCR. Clones were sequenced by immunoSEQ multiplex PCR, and TCRdb holds only the in-frame ones, with some missing. Of around 230,000 clones in the sample, about three quarters were seen once. The chain employs TRBV7-2 and TRBJ2-7; the match to TRBD1 covers 10 bases. The TCR sequence derives from a male donor in good health and CMV-seronegative. The specimen was PBMCs. The CDR3 reads CASSLRTGGLIFYEQYF. CDR3 in DNA: TGTGCCAGCAGCTTAAGGACAGGGGGTTTAATCTTCTACGAGCAGTACTTC.